This T cell receptor beta chain was captured in a study of cytomegalovirus exposure and HLA in healthy donors (dated by TCRdb to 2017 to 2019). Study-level background: According to an earlier analysis of a few hundred of the donors, about 179 million T cells yielded 117 million unique TCR beta sequences and approximately 300 Gb of sequence data. Among about 370 genotyped donors of the cohort, an average of around 250,000 unique TCR beta nucleotide sequences was sequenced per donor, of which 15% to 20% were non-productive. Roughly 5 DR-DQ haplotypes were treated as single units for association and clustering because of strong linkage in the cohort. Both class I and class II loci were covered by HLA typing, at four-digit resolution. Of the 300 to 400 genotyped donors, 65% to 90% fell in the genetic ancestry cluster associated with self-reported Caucasian donors. To predict cytomegalovirus infection status, the study brought together high-throughput TCR immunosequencing, statistical association of individual TCRs with disease status, and machine learning. The study was designed to test whether signatures of past pathogen exposure could be identified by cataloging public T cell receptors. In a later genetic analysis, genome-wide SNP genotypes for about three fifths of the roughly 670 donors were used, and that subset was treated as a discovery cohort. An earlier analysis of about 620 of the donors applied high-throughput TCR beta sequencing to assess whether each TCR beta V gene segment acted as functional or pseudogenic. All discovery cohort repertoires had been generated using a single sequencing platform. An early release that covered approximately 600 HLA-typed donors contained approximately 300 gigabases of sequencing data and approximately 85 million unique TCR sequences. The study profiled the T cell repertoires of 500 to 800 subjects by immunosequencing and related them to cytomegalovirus serostatus. Donor age, sex, ethnicity and CMV serostatus were compiled alongside the repertoire data. In the later analysis, no new phenotypic data were used to find candidate immune exposures; instead, reliance was placed on TCR beta sequences and their occurrence across donors. Typing coverage varied by locus: roughly 620-640 donors for A, B, C, DRB1 and DQB1; under 550 for DQA1; over 600 for DPA1; fewer than 480 for DPB1. In a later analysis, previously published TCR beta repertoires from more than 500 donors were re-analyzed and high-resolution HLA genotyping was added so that TCR occurrence patterns could be studied. Besides the first cohort of 500 to 700 subjects, a separate validation cohort made up of over a hundred different subjects was used.

In total, fewer than 750 healthy bone marrow donors made up the cohort. All cohort members were sampled while nominally healthy, although unrecorded immune exposures were likely present. The donor tested CMV seropositive and was one of the 289 seropositive cohort members. Every donor gave a peripheral blood sample, and the peripheral blood mononuclear cells from that sample were used for TCR beta sequencing. The Qiagen DNeasy Blood Extraction Kit was used to extract genomic DNA from the blood cell samples. V is cut by 2 bases and J by 5 bases, and the space between the germline ends is 23 bases. CDR1 and CDR2, per the germline V gene, are MNHNS and SASEGT. The cysteine opens and the phenylalanine closes a CDR3 of 18 amino acids. Left in the record is the CDR3 DNA by itself, 54 bases read in frame from the first base. Study-wide findings and limitations: A total of some 180 TCR beta chains were listed by the study as associated with cytomegalovirus. In vitro tests confirmed that a few of the cytomegalovirus-associated TCR beta chains recognize cytomegalovirus antigens. A later analysis reported that several top co-occurrence clusters appeared linked to parvovirus B19, influenza, CMV and Epstein-Barr virus. When HLA alleles, especially DR and DQ, strongly co-occurred, attributing TCR associations to individual alleles was difficult. The only immune exposure information available for the cohort was CMV serostatus. According to a later analysis, most CMV-associated TCR beta chains appeared to be HLA-restricted, and the HLA associations seemed to be driven largely by CMV exposure. Approximately 16 rarely observed V segments, including chromosome 9 orphons, were excluded from the earlier analysis of several hundred of the donors because counts were too low. V-gene and J-gene trimming of TCR beta chains was associated with a missense DCLRE1C variant in a later genetic analysis, and the association was replicated in an independent cohort. Broadly in line with IMGT annotations, most TCR beta V segments showed up in productive rearrangements about 87% or about 30% of the time in an earlier analysis of several hundred of the donors. Specific HLA alleles were associated with around 18,000 TCR beta sequences at a false discovery rate of 0.05 in a later analysis. The classifier was reported to diagnose cytomegalovirus status with high specificity and sensitivity in both the original cohort and the validation cohort. A later analysis found that HLA-associated TCR beta chains were more clonally expanded and had lower generation probabilities than equally common non-associated chains. In a later analysis, TCR association rates were found to vary across HLA loci, with the most associated TCRs seen for DRB1 alleles and the fewest for HLA-C alleles. Sequencing depth was assumed to be roughly uniform across donors in the presence/absence analyses, though that assumption may not hold. According to a later genetic analysis, donors in an Asian-associated ancestry cluster had fewer N-insertions in productive TCRs than the approximately 690-donor mean. Linkage disequilibrium might explain the correlated functional status among segregating V segments, but an unknown experimental factor could not be excluded. The cohort was sequenced for TCR beta chains only, and without alpha or paired-chain data the features that could be detected were limited. Most TCR sequences were seen in very few donors, while some public TCRs were found in many individuals. Because HLA typing was missing for some donors at each locus, association tests included only the typed subset. The 87-base-pair reads could not distinguish some IMGT-functional V segments, including TRBV6-2 and TRBV6-3, so those segments were excluded. A cluster of highly shared sequence variants was judged likely to be a technical artifact of the sequencing pipeline. A further reported finding was that TCR beta sequences accurately predicted the HLA-A and HLA-B alleles for most subjects in the first cohort. The authors suggested that the approach could potentially be generalized to other disease states and immunological phenotypes.

Libraries came from the immunoSEQ multiplex PCR assay. The multiplex PCR relied on a mix of 60 forward primers for TCR Vbeta segments and 13 reverse primers for TCR Jbeta segments. A multiplex PCR assay on genomic DNA amplified the CDR3 region of rearranged TCR beta genes. The Illumina HiSeq System was used to sequence the amplified TCR beta libraries as 87-base-pair reads. The study's own analysis went as follows. A later analysis tallied roughly 78 million unique TCR beta chains across the 610 or so repertoires, and about 10 million of those chains were shared by two or more donors. A nearest-neighbor algorithm error-corrected the raw reads and collapsed the reads into unique sequences, merging closely related sequences to remove PCR and sequencing errors. CDR3 sequences were aligned to IMGT reference sequences to assign V, D and J gene segments. For a sequence to be retained, at least a six-nucleotide match to both a V gene segment and a J gene segment was required. Rearrangements were called productive when the CDR3 lacked stop codons and stayed in frame with V and J; all others were non-productive. Following IMGT convention, CDR3 was defined as the stretch from the second conserved V-encoded cysteine to the conserved J-encoded phenylalanine. The earlier analysis of 500 to 600 of the donors excluded sequences that lacked an unambiguous match to a single V gene segment. An earlier analysis of fewer than 650 of the donors classified V segments as functional when productive rearrangements were above 56.7% and as segregating when the standard deviation between donors was above 5%. A statistical classification framework was built to diagnose cytomegalovirus status from the catalog of TCR beta chain sequences. V and J gene assignment, in a later analysis, came from comparing TCR nucleotide sequences with IMGT/GENE-DB human TR gene sequences. A later analysis assigned CDR3 sequences and most-parsimonious VDJ recombination scenarios with the TCRdist pipeline. In a later analysis, each TCR beta chain was defined by its CDR3 amino acid sequence together with its V-gene family, and reads without a unique V-gene family were excluded. In a later analysis, several hundred highly shared, low-generation-probability nucleotide sequences were removed to address suspected cross-contamination and a sequencing artifact. For each public chain, a later analysis derived a clonal expansion index from normalized ranks of inferred template counts within each repertoire. In a later analysis, generation probabilities were computed with a VDJ recombination model fitted to out-of-frame rearrangements, and the resulting probabilities were checked against IGoR. Hypergeometric tests were used in a later analysis to score TCR-TCR, TCR-HLA and TCR-CMV co-occurrence, with a repertoire-size bias correction applied to the TCR pairs. To estimate false discovery rates, a later analysis permuted the HLA or CMV assignments 20 times. A later analysis grouped co-occurring TCRs with DBSCAN, adding TCRdist sequence similarity when clustering within HLA-allele-positive subsets. Repertoires with fewer than 30,000 or more than 120,000 public chains were left out of co-occurrence clustering, as were several repertoires with anomalous nucleotide sharing. In its TCRdb copy, this immuneACCESS table keeps in-frame sequences only and misses some clones. Where compared with another copy, unresolved V genes explain less than half of these, and the others have no known cause. The V and J calls and clone size are taken from that table; D and trimming were inferred from the DNA. This sample's listing comprises 200,000 to 250,000 clones. The ten largest clones represent 0.95% to 1.3% of the sample.

Details on this clone: This clone's antigen is unknown.

The sequenced sample was PBMCs. This receptor was obtained from a girl aged 2-10 years in good health and CMV-seropositive. The sequence links TRBV6-1 to TRBJ2-3, with TRBD1 tentatively as D gene (6 bases match). CDR3 protein: CASSEYVLGQQGEDTQYF. At the DNA level, the sequence is TGTGCCAGCAGTGAATATGTCCTTGGACAGCAGGGTGAAGATACGCAGTATTTT.